This TCR beta chain is drawn from a study of cytomegalovirus exposure and HLA in healthy donors (dated by TCRdb to the late 2010s). Regarding the complete study: In an earlier analysis of roughly 590 of the donors, 250 to 300 Gb of sequence data and approximately 100 million unique TCR beta sequences from 180 million or so T cells were reported. Approximately 300 gigabases of sequencing data and approximately 92 million unique TCR sequences made up an early release that covered several hundred HLA-typed donors. Of the approximately 400 genotyped donors, approximately 83% fell in the genetic ancestry cluster associated with self-reported Caucasian donors. The study was designed to test whether signatures of past pathogen exposure could be identified by cataloging public T cell receptors. The T cell repertoires of 670 or so subjects were profiled by immunosequencing and related to cytomegalovirus serostatus. Along with the approximately 650-subject first cohort, a separate validation cohort of over a hundred different subjects was used. To predict cytomegalovirus infection status, the study brought together high-throughput TCR immunosequencing, statistical association of individual TCRs with disease status, and machine learning. In a later analysis, previously published TCR beta repertoires from 500 to 750 donors were re-analyzed and high-resolution HLA genotyping was added so that TCR occurrence patterns could be studied. In the later analysis, no new phenotypic data were used to find candidate immune exposures; instead, reliance was placed on TCR beta sequences and their occurrence across donors. In an earlier analysis of roughly 540 of the donors, high-throughput TCR beta sequencing was used to judge whether each TCR beta V gene segment behaved as functional or pseudogenic. Donor age, sex, ethnicity and CMV serostatus were compiled together with the repertoire data. A later genetic analysis took genome-wide SNP genotypes for about three fifths of the 666 donors and used that subset as a discovery cohort. Every discovery cohort repertoire had been produced on one sequencing platform. HLA typing included class I and class II loci at four-digit resolution. Typing coverage differed by locus: A, B, C, DRB1 and DQB1 were typed in roughly 629-630 donors, DQA1 in roughly 500, DPA1 in some 570, and DPB1 in 450 to 490. Roughly five DR-DQ haplotypes were handled as single units for association and clustering, since linkage in the cohort was strong. Among around 400 genotyped donors of the cohort, an average of around 250,000 unique TCR beta nucleotide sequences was sequenced per donor, of which about 20% were non-productive.

The cohort comprised approximately 700 healthy bone marrow donors. Cohort members were all nominally healthy when sampled, although unrecorded immune exposures were likely present. The donor was CMV seronegative and belonged to the group of 350 or so seronegative cohort members. A peripheral blood sample was collected from each donor, and TCR beta sequencing was performed on peripheral blood mononuclear cells. The Qiagen DNeasy Blood Extraction Kit was used to extract genomic DNA from the blood cell samples. The study at large found these results: In an earlier analysis of 587 of the donors, most TCR beta V segments appeared in productive rearrangements about 90% or about 30% of the time, broadly matching IMGT annotations. Most TCR sequences were seen in very few donors, while some public TCRs were found in many individuals. Presence/absence analyses assumed roughly uniform sequencing depth across donors, an assumption that may not hold. Because counts were too low, around 18 rarely observed V segments, including chromosome 9 orphons, were left out of the earlier analysis of approximately 580 of the donors. The study listed approximately 160 TCR beta chains as associated with cytomegalovirus. The classifier was reported to diagnose cytomegalovirus status with high specificity and sensitivity in both the original and validation cohorts. A later analysis reported that several top co-occurrence clusters appeared linked to parvovirus B19, influenza, CMV and Epstein-Barr virus. Correlated functional status among segregating V segments might be attributable to linkage disequilibrium, but an unknown experimental factor could not be ruled out. Some IMGT-functional V segments, including TRBV6-2 and TRBV6-3, could not be distinguished by the 87-base-pair reads and were therefore excluded. In a later analysis, HLA-associated TCR beta chains showed more clonal expansion and lower generation probabilities than non-associated chains that were equally common. A further reported finding was that TCR beta sequences accurately predicted the HLA-A and HLA-B alleles for most subjects in the first cohort. In this cohort, only TCR beta chains were sequenced, and detectable features were limited by the absence of alpha or paired-chain data. A few of the identified cytomegalovirus-associated TCR beta chains were confirmed in vitro to be specific for cytomegalovirus antigens. According to the authors, the approach could potentially be generalized to other disease states and immunological phenotypes. Because some donors lacked HLA typing at each locus, the association tests relied only on the typed subset. A cluster of highly shared sequence variants was judged likely to represent a technical artifact of the sequencing pipeline. In a later analysis, some 17,000 TCR beta sequences were associated with specific HLA alleles at a false discovery rate of 0.05. The only immune exposure information available for the cohort was CMV serostatus. In a later analysis, TCR association rates were found to vary across HLA loci, with the most associated TCRs seen for DRB1 alleles and the fewest for HLA-C alleles. Assigning TCR associations to individual alleles was difficult when HLA alleles, especially DR and DQ, strongly co-occurred. Most CMV-associated TCR beta chains appeared to be HLA-restricted in a later analysis, and the HLA associations seemed to be driven largely by CMV exposure. In a later genetic analysis, a missense DCLRE1C variant was associated with V-gene and J-gene trimming of TCR beta chains, and the association was replicated in an independent cohort. Compared with the roughly 700-donor mean, donors in an Asian-associated ancestry cluster had fewer N-insertions in productive TCRs, according to a later genetic analysis.

This clone was recorded once. Its antigen specificity is not known. No base quality information exists; no much larger clone differs at one position. A distance of 14 bases separates the germline ends of V and J, which lose 4 bases and 7 bases respectively. The CDR3 runs 14 amino acids, cysteine and phenylalanine included. Kept here is only the CDR3 DNA, which spans 42 bases and is read in frame from base 1. Per the germline V gene (reference sequence), LNHDA is the CDR1 and SQIVND is the CDR2. Receptor libraries were prepared by the immunoSEQ multiplex PCR assay. A mixture of 60 forward primers for TCR Vbeta segments and 13 reverse primers for TCR Jbeta segments was used in the multiplex PCR. The CDR3 region of rearranged TCR beta genes was amplified from genomic DNA with a multiplex PCR assay. Amplified TCR beta libraries were sequenced as 87-base-pair reads on the Illumina HiSeq System. Concerning the study's data processing: A later analysis tallied some 79 million unique TCR beta chains across the 666 repertoires, and 10 million to 11 million of those chains were shared by two or more donors. A nearest-neighbor algorithm error-corrected the raw reads and collapsed the reads into unique sequences, merging closely related sequences to remove PCR and sequencing errors. To assign V, D and J gene segments, CDR3 sequences were aligned to IMGT reference sequences. For a sequence to be retained, a match of at least six nucleotides to both a V gene segment and a J gene segment was required. Rearrangements were classified as productive when the CDR3 lacked stop codons and remained in frame with V and J, and all other rearrangements were classified as non-productive. CDR3 was defined according to IMGT convention as the region running from the second conserved V-encoded cysteine to the conserved J-encoded phenylalanine. Sequences without an unambiguous match to a single V gene segment were excluded from the earlier analysis of 500 to 700 of the donors. An earlier analysis of a few hundred of the donors classified V segments as functional when productive rearrangements were above 56.7% and as segregating when the standard deviation between donors was above 5%. A statistical classification framework was developed to diagnose cytomegalovirus status using the catalog of TCR beta chain sequences. V and J gene assignment, in a later analysis, came from comparing TCR nucleotide sequences with IMGT/GENE-DB human TR gene sequences. A later analysis assigned CDR3 sequences and most-parsimonious VDJ recombination scenarios with the TCRdist pipeline. In a later analysis, each TCR beta chain was defined by its CDR3 amino acid sequence together with its V-gene family, and reads without a unique V-gene family were excluded. As a way to deal with suspected cross-contamination and a sequencing artifact, a later analysis dropped approximately 570 nucleotide sequences that were highly shared and had low generation probability. In a later analysis, a clonal expansion index was calculated for each public chain from normalized within-repertoire ranks of inferred template counts. Generation probabilities in a later analysis came from a VDJ recombination model fitted to out-of-frame rearrangements, and those results were checked against IGoR. In a later analysis, TCR-TCR, TCR-HLA and TCR-CMV co-occurrence was scored with hypergeometric tests, and a repertoire-size bias correction was applied to TCR pairs. A later analysis estimated false discovery rates by permuting HLA or CMV assignments 20 times. A later analysis grouped co-occurring TCRs with DBSCAN, adding TCRdist sequence similarity when clustering within HLA-allele-positive subsets. Repertoires with fewer than 30,000 or more than 120,000 public chains, plus five repertoires with anomalous nucleotide sharing, were excluded from co-occurrence clustering. Held by TCRdb, this immuneACCESS table contains in-frame sequences only and omits some clones. Under half of the omission traces to an unresolved V gene where checked; the cause of the rest is unknown. V and J calls and clone size are given by that table; D and trimming were obtained from the DNA. The table for this sample lists around 150,000 clones; about 71% of them were counted only once. The leading ten clones occupy 2.8% of the sample.

The sequencing sample was made of PBMCs. The receptor chain draws on TRBV19 and TRBJ2-1; the D region possibly corresponds to TRBD2 (6 bases align). The receptor comes from a woman in her twenties or thirties in good health and CMV-seronegative. Here the CDR3 is given as CASSTLTSRNEQFF. DNA sequence: TGTGCCAGTAGTACCCTGACTAGTCGAAATGAGCAGTTCTTC.